The rows below give T cell receptor beta chains drawn from one sample of a study of T cells after yellow fever vaccination. TCRdb re-called the 5' RACE reads with MiXCR, one entry per CDR3 protein. The profile shows about 340,000 distinct CDR3 sequences, about 12% of them singletons. Material: CD4+ T cells sorted from PBMCs, obtained 15 days after the yellow fever booster vaccination. All receptors come from a man aged 18 to 35 who received the YFV17D yellow fever vaccine. The CDR3 runs from the conserved cysteine through the conserved F or W. The order of the fields is J gene, D gene, V gene, clone size, CDR3 protein, CDR3 DNA. A D gene is named only where the DNA matches it firmly. Size is omitted from some rows. Given values are once, few, many or a class for expanded clones.

TRBJ1-1 | NA | TRBV7-2 | few | CASSLGTAVLWAFF | TGTGCCAGCAGCTTAGGGACAGCCGTTTTGTGGGCTTTCTTT
TRBJ1-5 | NA | TRBV5-1 | few | CASTPARGQPQHF | TGCGCCAGCACCCCGGCCCGTGGTCAGCCCCAGCATTTT
TRBJ1-1 | NA | TRBV29-1 | few | CSVTVNTEAFF | TGCAGCGTGACAGTGAACACTGAAGCTTTCTTT
TRBJ2-7 | TRBD1 | TRBV5-1 | NA | CASSPAFGTDIYEQYF | TGCGCCAGCAGCCCTGCCTTTGGGACAGACATTTACGAGCAGTACTTC
TRBJ1-1 | NA | TRBV4-1 | many | CASSQEWPLNGAFF | TGCGCCAGCAGCCAAGAGTGGCCCCTAAACGGAGCTTTCTTT
TRBJ1-5 | NA | TRBV7-8 | few | CASSPDPVNSNQPQHF | TGTGCCAGCAGTCCAGACCCTGTGAATAGCAATCAGCCCCAGCATTTT
TRBJ2-7 | TRBD2 | TRBV7-8 | NA | CASSLVTEPGGIYEQYF | TGTGCCAGCAGCCTCGTGACAGAACCGGGGGGAATCTACGAGCAGTACTTC
TRBJ2-4 | TRBD1 | TRBV7-9 | few | CASSSGQGGNIQYF | TGTGCCAGCAGCTCCGGACAGGGGGGGAACATTCAGTACTTC
TRBJ2-7 | TRBD2 | TRBV10-3 | NA | CAISASGGARNEQYF | TGTGCCATCAGTGCTAGCGGGGGGGCTCGAAACGAGCAGTACTTC
TRBJ2-5 | NA | TRBV20-1 | few | CSVLSIGGETQYF | TGCAGTGTTCTGAGCATAGGGGGGGAGACCCAGTACTTC
TRBJ1-2 | TRBD1 | TRBV6-1 | NA | CASRPDHRGRNYGYTF | TGTGCCAGCAGACCCGACCACAGGGGGCGGAACTATGGCTACACCTTC
TRBJ2-3 | NA | TRBV20-1 | few | CSASPTGHLTDTQYF | TGCAGTGCTAGCCCCACGGGACACTTAACAGATACGCAGTATTTT
TRBJ2-7 | NA | TRBV7-2 | NA | CASSSRTREYF | TGTGCCAGCAGCTCTCGAACGAGGGAGTACTTC
TRBJ2-1 | TRBD2 | TRBV20-1 | NA | CSAPTSGGGGSNNEQFF | TGCAGTGCCCCGACTAGCGGGGGGGGTGGCTCCAACAATGAGCAGTTCTTC
TRBJ2-5 | NA | TRBV20-1 | NA | CSARASNRGIAETQYF | TGCAGTGCTAGAGCCTCCAATAGGGGGATCGCTGAGACCCAGTACTTC
TRBJ1-1 | NA | TRBV4-1 | many | CASSPSMNTEAFF | TGCGCCAGCAGCCCTTCCATGAACACTGAAGCTTTCTTT
TRBJ2-1 | TRBD1 | TRBV28 | NA | CASSTWTGGSSYNEQFF | TGTGCCAGCAGCACTTGGACAGGGGGCAGCTCCTACAATGAGCAGTTCTTC
TRBJ2-1 | TRBD2 | TRBV3-1 | few | CASSPGTSGGGQFF | TGTGCCAGCAGCCCCGGAACTAGCGGGGGGGGGCAGTTCTTC
TRBJ2-3 | TRBD2 | TRBV20-1 | NA | CSARKLAGGPNTQYF | TGCAGTGCTAGAAAGTTGGCGGGGGGGCCGAATACGCAGTATTTT
TRBJ2-2 | NA | TRBV7-2 | few | CASSLNGYHTGELFF | TGTGCCAGCAGCTTAAACGGCTATCACACCGGGGAGCTGTTTTTT
TRBJ1-1 | NA | TRBV2 | few | CASQENSMNTEAFF | TGTGCCAGCCAAGAGAACTCGATGAACACTGAAGCTTTCTTT
TRBJ2-5 | TRBD2 | TRBV7-7 | many | CASSPRWGGTQYF | TGTGCTAGCAGCCCCCGATGGGGGGGGACCCAGTACTTC
TRBJ2-3 | NA | TRBV6-6 | few | CASSSPPLDTQYF | TGTGCCAGCAGTTCCCCTCCCCTAGATACGCAGTATTTT
TRBJ1-4 | TRBD1 | TRBV2 | NA | CASSPTGDLGEKLFF | TGTGCCAGCAGCCCCACAGGGGATTTAGGTGAAAAACTGTTTTTT
TRBJ1-1 | TRBD1 | TRBV7-2 | NA | CASSPRQGAEAFF | TGTGCCAGCAGCCCACGACAGGGGGCTGAAGCTTTCTTT
TRBJ2-1 | NA | TRBV20-1 | NA | CSASQGNEQFF | TGCAGTGCTAGCCAGGGAAATGAGCAGTTCTTC
TRBJ2-1 | TRBD2 | TRBV11-2 | NA | CASSLEASGGAYNEQFF | TGTGCCAGCAGCTTAGAGGCCAGCGGGGGGGCCTACAATGAGCAGTTCTTC
TRBJ2-3 | TRBD1 | TRBV6-6 | NA | CASSTSATGGSTDTQYF | TGTGCCAGCAGTACATCCGCAACAGGGGGGAGCACAGATACGCAGTATTTT
TRBJ1-2 | NA | TRBV2 | many | CASSPLGTSYGYTF | TGTGCCAGCAGTCCCCTTGGGACAAGCTATGGCTACACCTTC
TRBJ1-3 | NA | TRBV7-9 | NA | CASTTTFSGNTIYF | TGTGCCAGCACTACGACATTTTCTGGAAACACCATATATTTT
TRBJ2-7 | NA | TRBV6-5 | NA | CASSPADKLYEQYF | TGTGCCAGCAGCCCCGCGGACAAGCTCTACGAGCAGTACTTC
TRBJ2-5 | TRBD1 | TRBV18 | few | CASSPGQDKTQYF | TGTGCCAGCTCACCGGGACAGGACAAGACCCAGTACTTC
TRBJ1-2 | NA | TRBV19 | NA | CASSYGDYYGYTF | TGTGCCAGTAGTTACGGAGACTACTATGGCTACACCTTC
TRBJ2-1 | TRBD1 | TRBV7-3 | NA | CASSPRTGGGFGEQFF | TGTGCCAGCAGCCCTCGGACAGGGGGCGGTTTCGGTGAGCAGTTCTTC
TRBJ1-1 | TRBD1 | TRBV18 | few | CASSLTRITGAPMNTEAFF | TGTGCCAGCTCACTTACTAGAATTACAGGGGCCCCCATGAACACTGAAGCTTTCTTT
TRBJ2-1 | NA | TRBV21-1 | few | CASSKRTGWEYNEQFF | TGTGCCAGCAGCAAAAGGACAGGGTGGGAATACAATGAGCAGTTCTTC
TRBJ2-6 | NA | TRBV9 | few | CASSDFSSGANVLTF | TGTGCCAGCAGCGACTTCTCCTCTGGGGCCAACGTCCTGACTTTC
TRBJ1-2 | NA | TRBV7-9 | NA | CASSRRAYGYTF | TGTGCCAGCAGCCGGAGGGCTTATGGCTACACCTTC
TRBJ1-2 | NA | TRBV3-1 | NA | CASSQTTGIATF | TGTGCCAGCAGCCAGACAACAGGGATAGCTACCTTC
TRBJ2-1 | TRBD1 | TRBV19 | few | CASSPEDRYNEQFF | TGTGCCAGTAGTCCTGAGGACAGGTACAATGAGCAGTTCTTC
TRBJ1-1 | NA | TRBV6-1 | NA | CASSITRGSEAFF | TGTGCCAGCAGCATTACCAGGGGATCCGAAGCTTTCTTT
TRBJ1-1 | NA | TRBV11-2 | NA | CASSLDRTEAFF | TGTGCCAGCAGCTTAGATCGGACTGAAGCTTTCTTT
TRBJ2-6 | TRBD2 | TRBV7-9 | NA | CASSTAGGSGANVLTF | TGTGCCAGCAGCACTGCGGGGGGCTCTGGGGCCAACGTCCTGACTTTC
TRBJ2-3 | TRBD2 | TRBV9 | few | CASSASGGNTDTQYF | TGTGCCAGCAGCGCAAGCGGGGGAAACACAGATACGCAGTATTTT
TRBJ1-3 | NA | TRBV12-3/TRBV12-4 | few | CASPTTGLNTIYF | TGTGCCAGCCCCACGACAGGTTTAAACACCATATATTTT
TRBJ1-1 | NA | TRBV5-1 | NA | CASSLGAGSGNTEAFF | TGCGCCAGCAGCTTGGGGGCGGGATCAGGGAACACTGAAGCTTTCTTT
TRBJ2-2 | NA | TRBV6-4 | NA | CASSAGGAGELFF | TGTGCCAGCAGCGCCGGCGGGGCCGGGGAGCTGTTTTTT
TRBJ2-5 | NA | TRBV20-1 | NA | CSARPETLTETQYF | TGCAGTGCTAGACCGGAGACCTTGACGGAGACCCAGTACTTC
TRBJ2-3 | NA | TRBV7-9 | NA | CASSPEAHTDTQYF | TGTGCCAGCAGCCCAGAGGCCCACACAGATACGCAGTATTTT
TRBJ1-1 | NA | TRBV10-3 | few | CAISREHTEAFF | TGTGCCATCAGCCGGGAGCACACTGAAGCTTTCTTT
TRBJ2-5 | NA | TRBV9 | NA | CASSGAPVETQYF | TGTGCCAGCAGCGGGGCGCCTGTTGAGACCCAGTACTTC
TRBJ2-1 | TRBD2 | TRBV4-1 | few | CASSQDRTSGGFNEQFF | TGCGCCAGCAGCCAAGACCGGACTAGCGGGGGGTTTAATGAGCAGTTCTTC
TRBJ2-2 | NA | TRBV5-1 | many | CASLEQSNTGELFF | TGCGCCAGCTTGGAGCAATCGAACACCGGGGAGCTGTTTTTT
TRBJ2-7 | NA | TRBV20-1 | NA | CSARLEGGYEQYF | TGCAGTGCTAGGTTGGAGGGGGGTTACGAGCAGTACTTC
TRBJ1-5 | NA | TRBV6-2/TRBV6-3 | few | CASTSRRGNQPQHF | TGTGCCAGCACCTCACGGAGGGGCAATCAGCCCCAGCATTTT
TRBJ2-1 | TRBD2 | TRBV20-1 | NA | CSARWGLAGSGNEQFF | TGCAGTGCTAGGTGGGGCCTAGCGGGGTCTGGGAATGAGCAGTTCTTC
TRBJ1-1 | NA | TRBV10-3 | NA | CAISARGEPNTEAFF | TGTGCCATCAGTGCCCGGGGGGAACCGAACACTGAAGCTTTCTTT
TRBJ1-2 | NA | TRBV7-3 | many | CASRRGLDYGYTF | TGTGCCAGCAGACGGGGCTTAGACTATGGCTACACCTTC
TRBJ2-3 | NA | TRBV10-2 | NA | CASRKSTDTQYF | TGCGCCAGCAGAAAAAGCACAGATACGCAGTATTTT
TRBJ2-3 | TRBD2 | TRBV4-2 | few | CASSRQARTSGVTSTDTQYF | TGTGCCAGCAGCCGACAAGCCCGGACTAGCGGGGTAACTAGCACAGATACGCAGTATTTT